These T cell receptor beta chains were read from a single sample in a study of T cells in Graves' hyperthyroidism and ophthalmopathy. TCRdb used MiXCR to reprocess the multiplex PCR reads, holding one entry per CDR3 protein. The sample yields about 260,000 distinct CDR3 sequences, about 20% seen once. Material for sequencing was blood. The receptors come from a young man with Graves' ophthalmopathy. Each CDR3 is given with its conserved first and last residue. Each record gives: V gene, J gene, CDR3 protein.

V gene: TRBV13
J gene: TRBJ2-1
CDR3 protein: CASSSNLWSEQFF

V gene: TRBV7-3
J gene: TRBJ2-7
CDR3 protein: CASSLNRGAYEQYF

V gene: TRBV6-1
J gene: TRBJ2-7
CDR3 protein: CAIRPTSGTYKQYF

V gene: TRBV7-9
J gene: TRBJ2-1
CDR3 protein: CASSLAVGGREQFF

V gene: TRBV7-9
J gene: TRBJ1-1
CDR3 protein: CASSLAYGTEAFF

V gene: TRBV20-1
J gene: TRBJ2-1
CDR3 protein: CSPSGSSYNEQFF

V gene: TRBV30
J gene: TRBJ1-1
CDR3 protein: CAWSPVGGGTEAFF

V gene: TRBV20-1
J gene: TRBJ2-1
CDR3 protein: CSVPGGRVGQFF

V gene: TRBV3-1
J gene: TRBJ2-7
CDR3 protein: CASSQGNGAGQYF

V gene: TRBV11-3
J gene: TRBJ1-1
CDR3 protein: CASSLGRTSLSSFF

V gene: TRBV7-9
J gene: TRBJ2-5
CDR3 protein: CASSFGGGGQETQYF

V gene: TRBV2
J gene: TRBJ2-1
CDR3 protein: CASSERAPSYNEQFF

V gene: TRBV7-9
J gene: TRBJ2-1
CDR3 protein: CASSYVSGDYNEQFF

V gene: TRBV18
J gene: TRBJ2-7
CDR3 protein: CASSLAGSLSTAYEQYF

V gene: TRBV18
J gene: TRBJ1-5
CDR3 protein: CASRRGAPNQPQHF

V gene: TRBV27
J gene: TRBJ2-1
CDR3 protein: CVSSLWPRGSYNEQFF

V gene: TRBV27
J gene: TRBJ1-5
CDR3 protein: CASSVGTGVHLQHF

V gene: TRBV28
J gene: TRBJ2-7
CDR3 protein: CASSTPGTGWHEQYF

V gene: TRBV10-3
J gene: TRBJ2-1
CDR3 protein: CATSDLADRVNEQFF

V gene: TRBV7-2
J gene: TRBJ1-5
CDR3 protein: CASSLVGVGGQPQHF

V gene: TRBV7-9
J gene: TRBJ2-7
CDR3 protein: CASSPHVAGSYEQYF

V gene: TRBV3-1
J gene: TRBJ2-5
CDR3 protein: CASSPGTSRETQYF

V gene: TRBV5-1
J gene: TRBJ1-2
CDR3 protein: CASSFTESGGYTF

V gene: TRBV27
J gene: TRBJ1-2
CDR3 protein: CASSLGRALIYGYTF

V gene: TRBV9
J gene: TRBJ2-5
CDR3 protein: CASSVVPGGGGKETQYF

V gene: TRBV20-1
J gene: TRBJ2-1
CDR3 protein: CSALPGLANEQFF

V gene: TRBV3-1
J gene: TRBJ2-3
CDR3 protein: CASSPELAGVADTQYF

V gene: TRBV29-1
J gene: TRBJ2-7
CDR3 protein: CSVDSRHASSYEQYF

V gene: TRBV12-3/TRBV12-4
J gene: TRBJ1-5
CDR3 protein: CASRRATGSNQPQHF

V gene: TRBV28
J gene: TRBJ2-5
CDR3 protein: CASSFPGGGRAGETQYF

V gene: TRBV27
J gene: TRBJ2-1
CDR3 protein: CASSSTTSFNEQFF

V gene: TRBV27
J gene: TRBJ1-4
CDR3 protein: CASSFGTTNEKLFF

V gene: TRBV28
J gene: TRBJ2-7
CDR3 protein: CASTIAGGSYEQYF

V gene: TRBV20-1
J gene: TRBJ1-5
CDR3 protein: CSARDRGGNQPQHF

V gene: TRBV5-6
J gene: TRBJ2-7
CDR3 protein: CASSLAMGPHEQYF

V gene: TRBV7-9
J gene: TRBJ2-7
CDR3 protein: CASSATGNPYEQYF

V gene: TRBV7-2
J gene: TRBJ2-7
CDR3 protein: CASRLTSVGEQYF

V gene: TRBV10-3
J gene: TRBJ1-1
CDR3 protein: CAISESGQINTEAFF

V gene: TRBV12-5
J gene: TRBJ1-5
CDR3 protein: CASGSRQADQPQHF

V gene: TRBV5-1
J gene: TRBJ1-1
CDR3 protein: CASSWGDRTEAFF